This T cell receptor (beta chain) emerged from a study of cytomegalovirus exposure and HLA in healthy donors listed by TCRdb under 2017. Regarding the study in general: According to an earlier analysis of around 600 of the donors, some 180 million T cells yielded 90 million to 140 million unique TCR beta sequences and about 300 Gb of sequence data. Approximately 330 gigabases of sequencing data and about 92 million unique TCR sequences made up an early release that covered approximately 700 HLA-typed donors. Among the roughly 400 genotyped donors, roughly 80% belonged to the genetic ancestry cluster associated with self-reported Caucasian donors. The aim of the study was to test whether cataloging public T cell receptors could identify signatures of past pathogen exposure. The T cell repertoires of 666 subjects were profiled by immunosequencing and related to cytomegalovirus serostatus. Besides the first cohort of hundreds of subjects, a separate validation cohort made up of roughly 130 different subjects was used. The study combined high-throughput TCR immunosequencing, statistical association of individual TCRs with disease status, and machine learning to predict cytomegalovirus infection status. A later analysis re-examined previously published TCR beta repertoires from 600 to 700 donors and added high-resolution HLA genotyping to investigate patterns of TCR occurrence. Rather than using new phenotypic data, the later analysis identified candidate immune exposures from TCR beta sequences and from how often those sequences occurred across donors. In an earlier analysis of 587 of the donors, high-throughput TCR beta sequencing was used to judge whether each TCR beta V gene segment behaved as functional or pseudogenic. Donor age, sex, ethnicity and CMV serostatus were compiled together with the repertoire data. A later genetic analysis used genome-wide SNP genotypes for about 65% of the 666 donors, treating that subset as a discovery cohort. Every repertoire in the discovery cohort had been generated on one and the same sequencing platform. Both class I and class II loci were covered by HLA typing, at four-digit resolution. The number of donors typed differed by locus, with 629-630 for A, B, C, DRB1 and DQB1, approximately 500 for DQA1, under 610 for DPA1, and over 400 for DPB1. About five DR-DQ haplotypes were treated as single units for association and clustering because of strong linkage in the cohort. On average, 235,054 unique TCR beta nucleotide sequences were sequenced per donor among about 400 genotyped donors of the cohort, with 15% to 20% of those sequences being non-productive. On the study overall, not on this receptor specifically: In a later genetic analysis, a missense DCLRE1C variant was associated with V-gene and J-gene trimming of TCR beta chains, and the association was replicated in an independent cohort. Linkage disequilibrium might explain the correlated functional status among segregating V segments, but an unknown experimental factor could not be excluded. Some 15 rarely observed V segments, including chromosome 9 orphons, were excluded from the earlier analysis of several hundred of the donors because counts were too low. A cluster of highly shared sequence variants was judged likely to represent a technical artifact of the sequencing pipeline. A later genetic analysis reported fewer N-insertions in productive TCRs among donors in an Asian-associated ancestry cluster than the approximately 700-donor mean. In vitro tests confirmed that a few of the cytomegalovirus-associated TCR beta chains recognize cytomegalovirus antigens. Most TCR sequences were observed very rarely across donors, whereas some public TCRs were present in many individuals. In a later analysis, HLA-associated TCR beta chains were found to be more clonally expanded and to have lower generation probabilities than equally common non-associated chains. A further reported finding was that TCR beta sequences accurately predicted the HLA-A and HLA-B alleles for most subjects in the first cohort. The authors suggested that the approach could potentially be extended to other disease states and immunological phenotypes. Because some donors lacked HLA typing at each locus, the association tests relied only on the typed subset. At a false discovery rate of 0.05, a later analysis linked 16,000 or so TCR beta sequences to specific HLA alleles. In a later analysis, several top co-occurrence clusters were reported to appear linked to parvovirus B19, influenza, CMV and Epstein-Barr virus. A total of 164 TCR beta chains were listed by the study as associated with cytomegalovirus. Assigning TCR associations to individual alleles was difficult when HLA alleles, especially DR and DQ, strongly co-occurred. According to a later analysis, TCR association rates differed among HLA loci, with DRB1 alleles showing the most associated TCRs and HLA-C alleles showing the fewest. The only immune exposure information available for the cohort was CMV serostatus. The classifier was reported to diagnose cytomegalovirus status with high specificity and sensitivity in both the original cohort and the validation cohort. The cohort was sequenced for TCR beta chains only, and without alpha or paired-chain data the features that could be detected were limited. The presence/absence analyses assumed that sequencing depth was roughly uniform across donors, and that assumption may not be true. In an earlier analysis of approximately 590 of the donors, most TCR beta V segments were observed in productive rearrangements about 87% or about 30% of the time, broadly matching IMGT annotations. A later analysis found that most CMV-associated TCR beta chains appeared HLA-restricted, with HLA associations seemingly driven largely by CMV exposure.

Library prep was done by the immunoSEQ multiplex PCR assay. A mixture of 60 forward primers for TCR Vbeta segments and 13 reverse primers for TCR Jbeta segments was used in the multiplex PCR. A multiplex PCR assay on genomic DNA amplified the CDR3 region of rearranged TCR beta genes. The amplified TCR beta libraries were sequenced on the Illumina HiSeq System as 87-base-pair reads. In the authors' own workflow: A later analysis tallied some 79 million unique TCR beta chains across the roughly 610 repertoires, and 10 million to 11 million of those chains were shared by two or more donors. To remove PCR and sequencing errors, raw reads were error-corrected and collapsed into unique sequences using a nearest-neighbor algorithm that merged closely related sequences. V, D and J gene segments were assigned by aligning CDR3 sequences to IMGT reference sequences. For a sequence to be retained, a match of at least six nucleotides was required to both a V gene segment and a J gene segment. A rearrangement was called productive if the CDR3 had no stop codons and remained in frame with V and J, and every other rearrangement was called non-productive. Following IMGT convention, CDR3 was defined as the stretch from the second conserved V-encoded cysteine to the conserved J-encoded phenylalanine. The earlier analysis of fewer than 750 of the donors excluded sequences that lacked an unambiguous match to a single V gene segment. An earlier analysis of 500 to 600 of the donors classified V segments as functional when productive rearrangements were above 56.7% and as segregating when the standard deviation between donors was above 5%. A statistical classification framework was built to diagnose cytomegalovirus status from the catalog of TCR beta chain sequences. A later analysis assigned V and J genes by comparing TCR nucleotide sequences with IMGT/GENE-DB human TR gene sequences. The TCRdist pipeline was used in a later analysis to assign CDR3 sequences and most-parsimonious VDJ recombination scenarios. In a later analysis, each TCR beta chain was defined by its CDR3 amino acid sequence together with its V-gene family, and reads lacking a unique V-gene family were excluded. In a later analysis, 450 to 600 highly shared, low-generation-probability nucleotide sequences were removed to address suspected cross-contamination and a sequencing artifact. For each public chain, a later analysis derived a clonal expansion index from normalized ranks of inferred template counts within each repertoire. In a later analysis, generation probabilities were computed with a VDJ recombination model fitted to out-of-frame rearrangements, and the resulting probabilities were checked against IGoR. A later analysis scored TCR-TCR, TCR-HLA and TCR-CMV co-occurrence with hypergeometric tests, applying a repertoire-size bias correction to TCR pairs. To estimate false discovery rates, a later analysis permuted the HLA or CMV assignments 20 times. In a later analysis, co-occurring TCRs were grouped using DBSCAN, with TCRdist sequence similarity added in when clustering inside HLA-allele-positive subsets. For co-occurrence clustering, repertoires with fewer than 30,000 or more than 120,000 public chains were excluded, along with 4 to 6 repertoires with anomalous nucleotide sharing. The immuneACCESS repertoire file appears here via TCRdb, limited to in-frame rearrangements. These files lack a portion of the clones; in checked studies, under half of the deficit traces to unresolved V genes, and the cause of the others is not known. V and J calls plus clone size are reproduced from that table; the DNA served to infer D and trimming. The sample records tens of thousands of clones, 65% to 75% of which are singletons. The top ten clonotypes cover around 25% of the sample.

The cohort comprised several hundred healthy bone marrow donors. At the time of sampling, all cohort members were nominally healthy, though unrecorded immune exposures were likely present. The donor was CMV seropositive and was included in the group of approximately 300 seropositive cohort members. A peripheral blood sample was provided by each donor, and peripheral blood mononuclear cells were used for TCR beta sequencing. The Qiagen DNeasy Blood Extraction Kit was used to extract genomic DNA from the blood cell samples. This clone showed up just a few times. There is no known antigen for this receptor. Nothing much larger sits one base from this clone, and base qualities are not available. The clonotype originates from a man in his fifties in good health and CMV-seropositive. Sequenced material: PBMCs.

The CDR3 in this case is CSVEDKGARAGTYEQYF. The DNA reads TGCAGCGTTGAAGATAAAGGGGCCAGGGCAGGGACCTACGAGCAGTACTTC. Recombination linked TRBV29-1 to TRBJ2-7, and TRBD1 may be the D gene, going by 5 matching bases. V is reduced by 0 bases and J by 2 bases, leaving a spacing of 20 bases between them. CDR1 and CDR2 were assigned from the germline V gene as SQVTM and ANQGSEA. The CDR3 has 17 amino acids, counting the end cysteine and phenylalanine. Just CDR3 DNA is preserved here, 51 bases in frame from base 1.